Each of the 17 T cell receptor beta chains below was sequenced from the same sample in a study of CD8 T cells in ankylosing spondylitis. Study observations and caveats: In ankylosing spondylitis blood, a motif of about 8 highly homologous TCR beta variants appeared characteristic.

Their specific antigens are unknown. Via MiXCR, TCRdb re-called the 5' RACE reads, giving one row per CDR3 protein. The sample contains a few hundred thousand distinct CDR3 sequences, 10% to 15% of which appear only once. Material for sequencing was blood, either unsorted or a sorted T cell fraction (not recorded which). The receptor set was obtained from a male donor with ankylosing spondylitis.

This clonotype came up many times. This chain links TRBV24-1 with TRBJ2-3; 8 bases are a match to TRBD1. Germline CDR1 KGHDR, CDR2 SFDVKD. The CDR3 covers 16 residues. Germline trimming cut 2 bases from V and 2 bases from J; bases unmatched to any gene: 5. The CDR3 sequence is CATSDYQGATTDTQYF. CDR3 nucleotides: TGTGCCACCAGTGATTACCAGGGGGCCACCACAGATACGCAGTATTTT.

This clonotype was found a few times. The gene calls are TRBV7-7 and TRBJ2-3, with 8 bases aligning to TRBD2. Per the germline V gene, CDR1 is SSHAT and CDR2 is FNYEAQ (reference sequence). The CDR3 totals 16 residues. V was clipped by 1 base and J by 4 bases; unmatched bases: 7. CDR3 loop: CASSLGPGRGSDTQYF. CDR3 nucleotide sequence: TGTGCCAGCAGCTTAGGACCCGGGAGGGGGTCAGATACGCAGTATTTT.

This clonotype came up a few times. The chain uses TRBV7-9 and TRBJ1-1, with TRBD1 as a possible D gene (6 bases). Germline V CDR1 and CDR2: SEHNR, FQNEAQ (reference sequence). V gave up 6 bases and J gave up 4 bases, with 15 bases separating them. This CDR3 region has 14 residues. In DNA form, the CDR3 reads TGTGCCAGCAGGCTCGGGGGGGCGAGCACTGAAGCTTTCTTT. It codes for CASRLGGASTEAFF.

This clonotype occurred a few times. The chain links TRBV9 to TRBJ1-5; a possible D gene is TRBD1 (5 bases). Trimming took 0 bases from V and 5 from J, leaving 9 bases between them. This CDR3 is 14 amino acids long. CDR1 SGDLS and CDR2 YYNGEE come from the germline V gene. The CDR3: CASSVGSGDQPQHF. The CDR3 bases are TGTGCCAGCAGCGTAGGTTCGGGGGATCAGCCCCAGCATTTT.

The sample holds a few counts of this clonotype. In DNA form, the CDR3 reads TGCGCCAGCAGCCGTAACCCCGGACTACCTCAAGAGACCCAGTACTTC. The encoded protein is CASSRNPGLPQETQYF. The chain uses TRBV5-1 and TRBJ2-5, with D perhaps TRBD2 (6 bases). The CDR3 covers 16 residues. Between the trimmed V and J ends, which lost 4 bases and 2 bases, there was a span of 18 bases. Germline loops: CDR1 SGHRS, CDR2 YFSETQ.

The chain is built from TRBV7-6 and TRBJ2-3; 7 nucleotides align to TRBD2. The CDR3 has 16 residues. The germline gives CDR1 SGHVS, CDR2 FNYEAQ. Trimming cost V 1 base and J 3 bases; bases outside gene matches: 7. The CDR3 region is CASSLGTGRRTDTQYF. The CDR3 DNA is TGTGCCAGCAGCTTAGGTACCGGGAGGAGAACAGATACGCAGTATTTT.

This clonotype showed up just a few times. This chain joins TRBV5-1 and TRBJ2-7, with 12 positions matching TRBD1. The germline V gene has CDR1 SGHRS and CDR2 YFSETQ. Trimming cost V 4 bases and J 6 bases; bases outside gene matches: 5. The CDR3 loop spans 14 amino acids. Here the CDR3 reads CASSPGTGGFEQYV. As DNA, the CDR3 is TGCGCCAGCAGCCCTGGGACAGGGGGCTTCGAGCAGTACGTC.

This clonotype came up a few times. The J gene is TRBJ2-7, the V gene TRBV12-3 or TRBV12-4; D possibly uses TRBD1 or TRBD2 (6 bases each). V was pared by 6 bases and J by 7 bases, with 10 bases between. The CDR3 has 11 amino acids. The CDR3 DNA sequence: TGTGCCAGCAGCCGAGGGGGGGAGCAGTACGTC. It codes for CASSRGGEQYV.

CDR3 DNA sequence: TGCAGCGTCCCCGAAGGGGGACCCCGACAAGAGACCCAGTACTTC. It codes for CSVPEGGPRQETQYF. The gene calls are TRBV29-1 and TRBJ2-5; D may be TRBD1 (6 bases). Trimming removed 6 bases from V and 2 bases from J, with 19 bases in between. Germline CDR1 SQVTM, CDR2 ANQGSEA. CDR3 size: 15 residues.

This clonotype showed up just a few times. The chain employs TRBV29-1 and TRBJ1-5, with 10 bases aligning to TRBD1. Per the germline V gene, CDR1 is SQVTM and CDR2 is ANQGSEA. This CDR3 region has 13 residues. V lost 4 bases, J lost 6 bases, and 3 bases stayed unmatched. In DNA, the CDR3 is TGCAGCGTTGGAGGACAGGGGGGTCAGCCCCAGCATTTT. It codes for CSVGGQGGQPQHF.

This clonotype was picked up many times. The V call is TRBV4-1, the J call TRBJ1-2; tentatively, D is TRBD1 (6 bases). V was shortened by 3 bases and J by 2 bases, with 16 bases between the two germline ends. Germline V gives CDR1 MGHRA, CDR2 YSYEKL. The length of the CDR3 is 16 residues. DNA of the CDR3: TGCGCCAGCAGCCAGTCCTCCGGGACAAAGAACTATGGCTACACCTTC. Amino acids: CASSQSSGTKNYGYTF.

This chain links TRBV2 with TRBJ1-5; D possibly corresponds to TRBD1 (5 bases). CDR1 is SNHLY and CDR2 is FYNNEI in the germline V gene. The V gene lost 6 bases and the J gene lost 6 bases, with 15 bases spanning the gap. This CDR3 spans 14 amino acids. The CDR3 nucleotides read TGTGCCAGCAGCCCTGGGGGGTCGGCTCAGCCCCAGCATTTT. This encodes CASSPGGSAQPQHF.

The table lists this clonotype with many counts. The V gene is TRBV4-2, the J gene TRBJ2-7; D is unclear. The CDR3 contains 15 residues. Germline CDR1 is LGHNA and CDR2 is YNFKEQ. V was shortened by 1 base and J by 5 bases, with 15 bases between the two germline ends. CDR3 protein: CASSQVPSFRDEQYF. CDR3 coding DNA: TGTGCCAGCAGCCAAGTCCCGAGTTTTCGGGACGAGCAGTACTTC.

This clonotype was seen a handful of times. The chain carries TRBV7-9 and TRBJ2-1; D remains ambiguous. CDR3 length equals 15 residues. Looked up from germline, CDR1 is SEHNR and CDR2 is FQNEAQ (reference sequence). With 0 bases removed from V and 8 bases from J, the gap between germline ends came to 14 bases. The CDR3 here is CASSLAFSHADEQFF. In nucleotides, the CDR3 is TGTGCCAGCAGCTTAGCGTTTTCCCATGCGGATGAGCAGTTCTTC. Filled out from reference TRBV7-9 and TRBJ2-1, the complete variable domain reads DTGVSQNPRHKITKRGQNVTFRCDPISEHNRLYWYRQTLGQGPEFLTYFQNEAQLEKSRLLSDRFSAERPKGSFSTLEIQRTEQGDSAMYLCASSLAFSHADEQFFGPGTRLTVL.

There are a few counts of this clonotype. CDR3 in DNA: TGCAGTGCTCTAGAGGACGGCTACGAGCAGTACTTC. It encodes CSALEDGYEQYF. The chain links TRBV20-1 to TRBJ2-7, with unresolved D. V was pared by 5 bases and J by 3 bases, with 11 bases between. CDR1 is DFQATT, CDR2 SNEGSKA, per germline (reference sequence). The CDR3 has 12 residues.

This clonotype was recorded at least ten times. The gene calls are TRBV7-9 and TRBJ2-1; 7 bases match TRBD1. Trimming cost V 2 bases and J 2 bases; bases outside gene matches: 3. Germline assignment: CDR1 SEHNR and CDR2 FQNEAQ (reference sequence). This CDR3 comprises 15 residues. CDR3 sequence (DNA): TGTGCCAGCAGCTTACAGGGGGTAACCTACAATGAGCAGTTCTTC. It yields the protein CASSLQGVTYNEQFF.

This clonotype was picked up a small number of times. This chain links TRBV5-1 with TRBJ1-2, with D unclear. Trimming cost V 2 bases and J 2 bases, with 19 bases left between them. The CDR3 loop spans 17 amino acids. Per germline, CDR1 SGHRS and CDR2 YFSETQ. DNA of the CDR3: TGCGCCAGCAGCTTAGGAGGACTCCTAGGGCGGAACTATGGCTACACCTTC. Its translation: CASSLGGLLGRNYGYTF.